The clone carrying this T cell receptor (beta chain) showed up just a few times. These data originate in a study of sequential checkpoint blockade in melanoma. Study context: First-line arms were nivolumab then ipilimumab, or the reverse, randomized 1:1. Both treatment sequences were followed by maintenance nivolumab.

Assay: immunoSEQ multiplex PCR; the TCRdb copy retains only in-frame clones and omits some. Seen here are some 40,000 clones, approximately 90% observed once, and the top ten hold roughly 12%. V shed 6 bases, J shed 4 bases, and the junction held 5 bases outside the gene matches. The CDR3 is made up of 16 amino acids. Per germline, CDR1 SEHNR and CDR2 FQNEAQ (reference sequence). The treatment here: randomized to nivolumab then ipilimumab (arm A) or the reverse (arm B). None of the patients previously received DNA-damaging chemotherapy. Live CD3+CD8+ CD19− CD56− cells were sorted from PBMCs. The V gene is TRBV7-9, the J gene TRBJ2-1, with 14 bases fitting TRBD2. Here the sequenced sample was CD8+ T cells sorted from blood (inferred from file names), taken from a patient given nivolumab and ipilimumab in sequence. This receptor was obtained from a human donor with melanoma. CDR3 DNA sequence: TGTGCCAGCAGTGGACTAGCGGGAGGATTATACAATGAGCAGTTCTTC. This sequence encodes CASSGLAGGLYNEQFF. Using reference TRBV7-9 and TRBJ2-1 for the parts outside the CDR3, the full variable domain is DTGVSQNPRHKITKRGQNVTFRCDPISEHNRLYWYRQTLGQGPEFLTYFQNEAQLEKSRLLSDRFSAERPKGSFSTLEIQRTEQGDSAMYLCASSGLAGGLYNEQFFGPGTRLTVL.